This T cell receptor (beta chain) was recovered during a study of blood T cell repertoires in COVID-19. Study details: Spain, Italy and the United States supplied samples that represented acute and convalescent COVID-19.

The table came from immunoSEQ multiplex PCR; TCRdb's copy has only in-frame clones and leaves some out. The profile shows 350,000 or so clones, around 90% of them singletons. Germline CDR1 reads MDHEN; CDR2 reads SYDVKM. The length of the CDR3 is 13 residues. Trimming removed 2 bases at V and 5 bases at J, with 4 bases between. Donors were grouped by their self-reported clinical history. This TCR came from a woman in her twenties or thirties who had recovered from COVID-19. The chain is built from TRBV28 and TRBJ1-6; D uncertain. The sample taken for sequencing was PBMCs or T cells enriched from blood (not recorded which). The CDR3 sequence is CASSLEDNSPLHF. The CDR3 DNA follows: TGTGCCAGCAGTTTAGAGGATAATTCACCCCTCCACTTT.